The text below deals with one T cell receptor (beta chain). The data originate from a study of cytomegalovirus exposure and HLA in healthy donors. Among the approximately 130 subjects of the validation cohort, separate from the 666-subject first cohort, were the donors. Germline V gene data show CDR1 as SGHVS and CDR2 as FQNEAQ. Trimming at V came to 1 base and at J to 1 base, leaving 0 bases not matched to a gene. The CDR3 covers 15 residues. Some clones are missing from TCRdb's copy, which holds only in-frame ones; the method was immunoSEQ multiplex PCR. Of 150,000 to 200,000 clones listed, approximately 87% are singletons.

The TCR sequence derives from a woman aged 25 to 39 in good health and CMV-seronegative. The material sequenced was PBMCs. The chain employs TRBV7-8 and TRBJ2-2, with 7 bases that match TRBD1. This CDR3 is CASSLGTGNTGELFF. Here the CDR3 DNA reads TGTGCCAGCAGCTTAGGGACAGGGAACACCGGGGAGCTGTTTTTT.